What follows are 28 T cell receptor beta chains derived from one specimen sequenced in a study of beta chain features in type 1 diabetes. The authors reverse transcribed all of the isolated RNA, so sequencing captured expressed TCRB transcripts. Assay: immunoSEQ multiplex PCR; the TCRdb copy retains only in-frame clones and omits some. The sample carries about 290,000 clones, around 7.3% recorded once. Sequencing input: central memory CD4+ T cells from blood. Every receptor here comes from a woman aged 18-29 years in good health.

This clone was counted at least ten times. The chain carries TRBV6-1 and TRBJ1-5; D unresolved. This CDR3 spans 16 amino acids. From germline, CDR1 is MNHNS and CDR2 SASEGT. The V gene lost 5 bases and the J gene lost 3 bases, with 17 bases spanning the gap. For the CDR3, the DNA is TGTGCCAGCAGTAAAGGTTCTCGGGGATTCAATCAGCCCCAGCATTTT. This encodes CASSKGSRGFNQPQHF.

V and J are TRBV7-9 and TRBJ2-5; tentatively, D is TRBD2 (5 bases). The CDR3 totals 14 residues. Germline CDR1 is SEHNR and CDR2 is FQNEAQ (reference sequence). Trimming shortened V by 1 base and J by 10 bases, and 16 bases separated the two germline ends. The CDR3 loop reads CASSLEVAQRFQYF. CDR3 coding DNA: TGTGCCAGCAGCTTAGAGGTAGCGCAGCGCTTCCAGTACTTC. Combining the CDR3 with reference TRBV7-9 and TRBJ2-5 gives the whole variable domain DTGVSQNPRHKITKRGQNVTFRCDPISEHNRLYWYRQTLGQGPEFLTYFQNEAQLEKSRLLSDRFSAERPKGSFSTLEIQRTEQGDSAMYLCASSLEVAQRFQYFGPGTRLLVL.

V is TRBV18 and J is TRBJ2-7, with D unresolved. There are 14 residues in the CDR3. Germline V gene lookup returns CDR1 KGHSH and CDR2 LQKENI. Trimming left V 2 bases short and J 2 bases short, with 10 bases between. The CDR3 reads CASSPMTATYEQYF. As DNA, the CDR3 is TGTGCCAGCTCACCAATGACGGCCACCTACGAGCAGTACTTC. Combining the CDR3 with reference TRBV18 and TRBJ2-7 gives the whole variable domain NAGVMQNPRHLVRRRGQEARLRCSPMKGHSHVYWYRQLPEEGLKFMVYLQKENIIDESGMPKERFSAEFPKEGPSILRIQQVVRGDSAAYFCASSPMTATYEQYFGPGTRLTVT.

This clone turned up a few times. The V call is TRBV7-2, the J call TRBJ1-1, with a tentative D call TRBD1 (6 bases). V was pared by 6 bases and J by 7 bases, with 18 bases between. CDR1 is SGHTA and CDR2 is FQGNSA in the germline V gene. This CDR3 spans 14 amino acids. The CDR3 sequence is CASRQRQVNGEAFF. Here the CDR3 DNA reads TGTGCCAGCAGGCAACGACAGGTCAACGGTGAAGCTTTCTTT.

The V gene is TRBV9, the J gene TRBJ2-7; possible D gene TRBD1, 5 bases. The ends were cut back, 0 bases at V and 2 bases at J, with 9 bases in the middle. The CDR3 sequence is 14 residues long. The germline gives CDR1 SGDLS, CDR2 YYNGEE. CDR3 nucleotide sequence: TGTGCCAGCAGCGTAGACGCAGGGCCCTACGAGCAGTACTTC. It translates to CASSVDAGPYEQYF.

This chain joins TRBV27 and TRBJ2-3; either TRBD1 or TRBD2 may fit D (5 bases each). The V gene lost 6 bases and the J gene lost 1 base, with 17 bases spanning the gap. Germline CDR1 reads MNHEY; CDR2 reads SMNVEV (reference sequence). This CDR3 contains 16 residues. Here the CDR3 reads CASRRFGARGTDTQYF. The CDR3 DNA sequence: TGTGCCAGCAGACGATTCGGGGCCCGGGGCACAGATACGCAGTATTTT.

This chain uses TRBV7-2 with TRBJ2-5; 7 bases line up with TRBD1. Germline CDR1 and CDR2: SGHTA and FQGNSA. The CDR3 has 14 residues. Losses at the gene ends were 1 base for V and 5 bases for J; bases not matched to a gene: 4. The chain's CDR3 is CASSLGRRGETQYF. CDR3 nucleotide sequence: TGTGCCAGCAGCTTAGGCCGCAGGGGGGAGACCCAGTACTTC.

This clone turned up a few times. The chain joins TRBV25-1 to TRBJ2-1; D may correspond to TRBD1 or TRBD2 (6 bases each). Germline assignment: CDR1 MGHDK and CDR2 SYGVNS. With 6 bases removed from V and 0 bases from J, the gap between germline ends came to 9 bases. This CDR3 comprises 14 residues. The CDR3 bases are TGTGCCAGCAGGGAGGGGGGCTCCTACAATGAGCAGTTCTTC. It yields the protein CASREGGSYNEQFF.

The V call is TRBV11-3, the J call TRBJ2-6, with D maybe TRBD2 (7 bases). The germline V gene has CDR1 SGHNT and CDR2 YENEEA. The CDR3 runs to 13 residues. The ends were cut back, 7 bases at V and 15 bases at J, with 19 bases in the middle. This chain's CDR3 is CASTIGGRRALTF. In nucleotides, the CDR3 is TGTGCCAGCACCATCGGGGGGCGCAGGGCCCTGACTTTC.

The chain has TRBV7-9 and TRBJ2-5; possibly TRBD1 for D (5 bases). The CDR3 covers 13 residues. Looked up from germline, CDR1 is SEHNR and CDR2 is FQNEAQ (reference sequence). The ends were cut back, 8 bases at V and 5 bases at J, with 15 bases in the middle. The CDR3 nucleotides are TGTGCCAGCGATAGGGCGAAGGGGGAGACCCAGTACTTC. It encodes CASDRAKGETQYF.

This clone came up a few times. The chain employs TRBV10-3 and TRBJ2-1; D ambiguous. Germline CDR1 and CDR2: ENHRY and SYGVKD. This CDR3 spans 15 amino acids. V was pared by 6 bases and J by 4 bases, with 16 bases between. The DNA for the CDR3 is TGTGCCATCAGGAGCAATAGTGGCGGTTACAATGAGCAGTTCTTC. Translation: CAIRSNSGGYNEQFF.

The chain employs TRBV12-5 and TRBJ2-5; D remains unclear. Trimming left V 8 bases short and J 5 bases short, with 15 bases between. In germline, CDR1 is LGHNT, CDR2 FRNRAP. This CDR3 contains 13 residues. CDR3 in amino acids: CASSPPVGETQYF. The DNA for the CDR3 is TGTGCTAGTTCGCCCCCCGTCGGGGAGACCCAGTACTTC. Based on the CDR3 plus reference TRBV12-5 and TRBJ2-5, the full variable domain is DARVTQTPRHKVTEMGQEVTMRCQPILGHNTVFWYRQTMMQGLELLAYFRNRAPLDDSGMPKDRFSAEMPDATLATLKIQPSEPRDSAVYFCASSPPVGETQYFGPGTRLLVL.

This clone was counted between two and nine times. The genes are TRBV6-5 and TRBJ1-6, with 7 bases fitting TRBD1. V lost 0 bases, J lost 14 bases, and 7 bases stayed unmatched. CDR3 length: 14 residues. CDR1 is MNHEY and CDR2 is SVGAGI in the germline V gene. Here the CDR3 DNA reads TGTGCCAGCAGTTACTCTTCGACAGGGTACGCCCTCCACTTT. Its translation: CASSYSSTGYALHF.

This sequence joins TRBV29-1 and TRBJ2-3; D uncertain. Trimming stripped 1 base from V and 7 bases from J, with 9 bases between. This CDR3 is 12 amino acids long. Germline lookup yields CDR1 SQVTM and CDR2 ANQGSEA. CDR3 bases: TGCAGCGTTGAAGTCCCTCCAAATACGCAGTATTTT. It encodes CSVEVPPNTQYF.

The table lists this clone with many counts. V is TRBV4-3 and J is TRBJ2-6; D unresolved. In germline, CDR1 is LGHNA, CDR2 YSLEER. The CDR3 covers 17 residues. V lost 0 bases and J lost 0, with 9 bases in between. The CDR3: CASSQESRTSGANVLTF. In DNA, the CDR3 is TGCGCCAGCAGCCAAGAGAGTAGAACCTCTGGGGCCAACGTCCTGACTTTC.

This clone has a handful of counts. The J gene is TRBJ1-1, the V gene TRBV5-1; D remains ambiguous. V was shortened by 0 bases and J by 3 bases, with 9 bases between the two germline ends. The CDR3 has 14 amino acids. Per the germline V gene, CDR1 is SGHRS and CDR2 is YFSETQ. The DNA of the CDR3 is TGCGCCAGCAGCTTGGTCGGGGTTTACACTGAAGCTTTCTTT. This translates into CASSLVGVYTEAFF.

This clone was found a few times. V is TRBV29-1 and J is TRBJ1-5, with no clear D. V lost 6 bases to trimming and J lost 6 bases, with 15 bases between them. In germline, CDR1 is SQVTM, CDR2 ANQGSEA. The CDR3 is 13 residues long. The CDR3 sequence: CSVGDGWGQPQHF. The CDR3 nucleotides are TGCAGCGTGGGAGATGGGTGGGGTCAGCCCCAGCATTTT.

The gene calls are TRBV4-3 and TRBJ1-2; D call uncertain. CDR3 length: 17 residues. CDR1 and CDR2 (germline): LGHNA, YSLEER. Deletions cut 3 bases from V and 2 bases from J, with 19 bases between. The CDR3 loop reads CASSQDAFRVANYGYTF. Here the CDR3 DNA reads TGCGCCAGCAGCCAGGACGCGTTCCGGGTCGCGAACTATGGCTACACCTTC.

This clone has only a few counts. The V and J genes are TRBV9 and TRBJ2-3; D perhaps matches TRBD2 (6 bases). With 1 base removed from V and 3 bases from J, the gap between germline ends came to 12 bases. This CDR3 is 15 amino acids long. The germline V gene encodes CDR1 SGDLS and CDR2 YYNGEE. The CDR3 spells CASSVSFGRTDTQYF. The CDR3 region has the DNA TGTGCCAGCAGCGTATCCTTCGGGAGAACAGATACGCAGTATTTT.

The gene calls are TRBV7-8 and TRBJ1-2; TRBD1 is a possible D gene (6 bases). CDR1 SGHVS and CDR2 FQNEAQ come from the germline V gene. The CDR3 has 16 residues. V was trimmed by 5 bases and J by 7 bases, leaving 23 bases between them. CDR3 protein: CASSLGSRTGKGGYTF. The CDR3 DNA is TGTGCCAGCAGCCTAGGATCCCGTACAGGGAAGGGTGGCTACACCTTC.

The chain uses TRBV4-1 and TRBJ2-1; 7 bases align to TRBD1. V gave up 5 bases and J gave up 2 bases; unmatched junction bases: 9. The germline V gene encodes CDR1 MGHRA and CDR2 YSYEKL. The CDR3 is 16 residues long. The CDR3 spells CASSKPGQKAYNEQFF. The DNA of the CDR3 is TGCGCCAGCAGCAAACCGGGACAGAAGGCCTACAATGAGCAGTTCTTC.

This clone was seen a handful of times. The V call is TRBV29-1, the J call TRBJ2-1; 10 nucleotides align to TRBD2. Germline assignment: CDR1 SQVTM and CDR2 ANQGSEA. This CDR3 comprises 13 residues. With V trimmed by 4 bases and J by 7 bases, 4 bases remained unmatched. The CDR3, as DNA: TGCAGCGTTGCAGCGGGAGGGCCGAATGAGCAGTTCTTC. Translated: CSVAAGGPNEQFF.

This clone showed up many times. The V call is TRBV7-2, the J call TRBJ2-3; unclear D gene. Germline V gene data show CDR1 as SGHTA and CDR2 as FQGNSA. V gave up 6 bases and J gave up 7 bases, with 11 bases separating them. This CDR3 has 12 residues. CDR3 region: CASSERDYTQYF. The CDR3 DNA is TGTGCCAGCAGTGAGCGTGATTATACGCAGTATTTT.

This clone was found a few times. CDR3 region: CASSLVSSGGTTSRNIQYF. The CDR3 region has the DNA TGTGCCAGCAGCTTAGTGTCTAGCGGGGGGACGACCTCCAGGAACATTCAGTACTTC. The chain employs TRBV11-2 and TRBJ2-4, with 11 bases identical to TRBD2. V dropped 1 base and J dropped 7; count of bases not matched to a gene: 15. The CDR3 is made up of 19 amino acids. Per the germline V gene, CDR1 is SGHAT and CDR2 is FQNNGV.

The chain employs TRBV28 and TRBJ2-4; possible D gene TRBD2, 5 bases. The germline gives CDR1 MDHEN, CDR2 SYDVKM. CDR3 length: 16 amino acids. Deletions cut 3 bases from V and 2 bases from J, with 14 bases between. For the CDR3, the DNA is TGTGCCAGCAGTTTCGGGGTCGCAAGTACCAAAAACATTCAGTACTTC. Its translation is CASSFGVASTKNIQYF.

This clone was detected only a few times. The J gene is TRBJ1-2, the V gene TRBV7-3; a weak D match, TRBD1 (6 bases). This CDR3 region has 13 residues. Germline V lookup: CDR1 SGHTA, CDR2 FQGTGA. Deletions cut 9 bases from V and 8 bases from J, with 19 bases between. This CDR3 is CASTDRPGRGYTF. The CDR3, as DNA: TGTGCCAGTACCGACAGGCCCGGAAGGGGCTACACCTTC.

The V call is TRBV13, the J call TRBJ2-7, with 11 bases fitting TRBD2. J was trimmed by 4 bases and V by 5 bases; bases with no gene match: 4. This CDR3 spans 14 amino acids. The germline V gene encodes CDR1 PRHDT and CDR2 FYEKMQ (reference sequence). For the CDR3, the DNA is TGTGCCAGCAGCCCCGGGACTAGCGGTTACGAGCAGTACTTC. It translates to CASSPGTSGYEQYF. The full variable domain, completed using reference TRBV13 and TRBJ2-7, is AAGVIQSPRHLIKEKRETATLKCYPIPRHDTVYWYQQGPGQDPQFLISFYEKMQSDKGSIPDRFSAQQFSDYHSELNMSSLELGDSALYFCASSPGTSGYEQYFGPGTRLTVT.

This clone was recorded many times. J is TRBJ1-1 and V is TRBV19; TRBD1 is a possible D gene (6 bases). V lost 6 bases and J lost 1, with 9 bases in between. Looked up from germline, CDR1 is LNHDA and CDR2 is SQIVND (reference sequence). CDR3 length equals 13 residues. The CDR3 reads CASRWTANTEAFF. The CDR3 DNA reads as TGTGCCAGTAGATGGACAGCGAACACTGAAGCTTTCTTT.